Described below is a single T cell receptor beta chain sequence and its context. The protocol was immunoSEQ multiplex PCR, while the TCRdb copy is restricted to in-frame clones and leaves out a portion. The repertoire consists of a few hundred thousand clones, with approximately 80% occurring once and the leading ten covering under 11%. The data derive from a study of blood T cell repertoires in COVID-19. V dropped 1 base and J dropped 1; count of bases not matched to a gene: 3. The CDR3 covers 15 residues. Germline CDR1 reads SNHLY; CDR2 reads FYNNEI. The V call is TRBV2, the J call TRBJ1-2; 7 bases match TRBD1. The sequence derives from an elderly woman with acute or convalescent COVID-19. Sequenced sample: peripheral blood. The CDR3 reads CASSEGQGVNYGYTF. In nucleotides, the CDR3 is TGTGCCAGCAGTGAAGGCCAGGGGGTTAACTATGGCTACACCTTC.